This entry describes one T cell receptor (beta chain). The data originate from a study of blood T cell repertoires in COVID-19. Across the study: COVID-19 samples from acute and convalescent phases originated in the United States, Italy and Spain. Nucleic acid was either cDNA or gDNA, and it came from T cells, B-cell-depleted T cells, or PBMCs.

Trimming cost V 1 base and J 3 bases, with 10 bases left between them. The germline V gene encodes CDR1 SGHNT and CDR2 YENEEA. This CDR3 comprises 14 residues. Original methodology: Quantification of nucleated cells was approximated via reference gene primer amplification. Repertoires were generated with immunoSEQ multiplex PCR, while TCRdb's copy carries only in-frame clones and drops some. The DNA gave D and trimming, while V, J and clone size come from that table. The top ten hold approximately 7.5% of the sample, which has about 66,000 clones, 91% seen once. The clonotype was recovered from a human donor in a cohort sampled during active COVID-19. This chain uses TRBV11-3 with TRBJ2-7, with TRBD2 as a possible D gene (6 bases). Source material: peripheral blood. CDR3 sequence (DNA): TGTGCCAGCAGCTTAGGCGGGACCATCTACGAGCAGTACTTC. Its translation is CASSLGGTIYEQYF.